Listed below are T cell receptor beta chains from one sample, sequenced in a study of shared clonotypes between healthy human individuals. Sequencing used immunoSEQ multiplex PCR; TCRdb keeps in-frame clones, though not all of them. This table has roughly 2 million clones, 95% appearing once. Source material: naive CD4+ T cells sorted from blood. These receptors originate from a man between 18 and 35 years old in good health. Both conserved end residues are trimmed from each CDR3.

length	J	V	CDR3
12	TRBJ2-7	TRBV7-2	ASSLAYQSYEQY
14	TRBJ2-1	TRBV13	ASSSLRQGQRNEQF
11	TRBJ1-5	TRBV7-8	ASSLSGNQPQH
13	TRBJ2-3	TRBV9	ASSLASGVTDTQY
10	TRBJ1-2	TRBV2	ASSEGVSGYT
14	TRBJ2-7	TRBV18	ASSPLGTGGNYEQY
11	TRBJ1-2	TRBV4-3	ASSRDGNYGYT
13	TRBJ1-6	TRBV4-1	ASSPGDRDNSPLH
15	TRBJ2-7	TRBV5-4	ASSFFIISGIGDEQY
12	TRBJ2-7	TRBV6-1	ASKPQAGYYEQY
10	TRBJ1-1	TRBV2	ASNQGYGEAF
9	TRBJ2-1	TRBV20-1	SARPLNEQF
12	TRBJ1-4	TRBV10-2	ASSGTGVIGKLF
15	TRBJ1-2	TRBV4-1	ASSQVSGYGQNYGYT
17	TRBJ1-2	TRBV18	ASSPSGTDLSTLTIGYT
14	TRBJ2-5	TRBV6-5	ASSYSGGRDQETQY
12	TRBJ1-2	TRBV5-1	ASSPSGTAYGYT
13	TRBJ1-6	TRBV7-6	ASSPRRGADSPLH
14	TRBJ2-3	TRBV4-1	ASSQAGGTRTDTQY
12	TRBJ2-3	TRBV9	ASSSQVSTDTQY
12	TRBJ1-1	TRBV7-9	ASSSRTVNTEAF
13	TRBJ2-1	TRBV9	ASSVTSEEEGEQF
12	TRBJ2-1	TRBV5-1	ASSFGDSNNEQF
12	TRBJ2-3	TRBV25-1	ASSEIGGADTQY
11	TRBJ1-6	TRBV19	ASSIRGRSPLH
13	TRBJ2-7	TRBV18	ASSVGQMSSYEQY
12	TRBJ2-5	TRBV5-1	ASSPMTALGTQY
9	TRBJ2-7	TRBV30	AWSSRDEQY
13	TRBJ1-6	TRBV5-1	ASSLAVGTNSPLH
10	TRBJ1-2	TRBV5-1	ASSLEGYGYT
11	TRBJ1-4	TRBV7-8	ASHPGTSEKLF
13	TRBJ1-2	TRBV2	ASSESSGEKYGYT
13	TRBJ2-3	TRBV9	ASSARTGQEDTQY
13	TRBJ1-4	TRBV28	ASNPSFLGDEKLF
11	TRBJ1-5	TRBV25-1	ASSGGGGQPQH
11	TRBJ2-7	TRBV5-5	ASSLEVSYEQY
14	TRBJ2-7	TRBV7-2	ASSSQGQGAFYEQY
12	TRBJ2-2	TRBV6-5	ASRLLAGSGELF
11	TRBJ2-1	TRBV6-1	ASSEGEINEQF
13	TRBJ2-3	TRBV6-6	ASKDGGLGTDTQY
11	TRBJ1-1	TRBV5-4	ASSWNGGTEAF
12	TRBJ1-2	TRBV2	ASRGPDRGRGYT
17	TRBJ2-7	TRBV28	ASSFFFGLPGRASYEQY
12	TRBJ1-5	TRBV28	ASSVGQGNQPQH
15	TRBJ2-3	TRBV9	ASSPSESSTITDTQY